The rows below give T cell receptor beta chains drawn from one sample of a study of cytomegalovirus exposure and HLA in healthy donors. Profiling relied on immunoSEQ multiplex PCR, and the TCRdb table lists in-frame clones only, not all of them. The sample lists some 150,000 clones; 82% were seen once. Material: PBMCs. The receptors stem from a man aged 25-45 years in good health and CMV-seropositive. The CDR3 runs from the conserved cysteine through the conserved F or W. The D gene is left open where the match is weak. Clone size is shown for a subset of rows, as once, few, many or a class of expanded clone.

>TRBV28|TRBJ1-1|NA|NA
CASSLVVGDRSITEAFF
TGTGCCAGCAGTTTAGTGGTAGGAGACAGAAGTATCACTGAAGCTTTCTTT
>TRBV6-5|TRBJ2-7|NA|NA
CASRRTVRYEQYF
TGTGCCAGCAGAAGGACAGTACGCTACGAGCAGTACTTC
>TRBV7-8|TRBJ1-4|NA|NA
CASSFGQINEKLFF
TGTGCCAGCAGCTTTGGCCAGATTAATGAAAAACTGTTTTTT
>TRBV7-6|TRBJ2-7|NA|NA
CASSSGQRQYF
TGTGCCAGCAGCTCCGGACAGCGGCAGTACTTC
>TRBV6-6|TRBJ1-2|NA|NA
CASRSGDGYGYTF
TGTGCCAGCAGATCAGGGGATGGGTATGGCTACACCTTC
>TRBV5-1|TRBJ2-7|NA|TRBD1
CASSSQTRDREYF
TGCGCCAGCAGCTCCCAGACCCGGGACAGGGAGTACTTC
>TRBV6-5|TRBJ2-1|NA|TRBD2
CASSYLAGGGGNEQFF
TGTGCCAGCAGTTACCTGGCGGGAGGGGGAGGCAATGAGCAGTTCTTC
>TRBV4-1|TRBJ1-1|NA|NA
CASSRTGSEDTEAFF
TGCGCCAGCAGTCGCACAGGGAGTGAGGACACTGAAGCTTTCTTT
>TRBV7-8|TRBJ2-3|NA|TRBD1
CASSLPTGGTDTQYF
TGTGCCAGCAGCTTACCGACAGGGGGTACAGATACGCAGTATTTT
>TRBV10-2|TRBJ1-1|few|NA
CASRAGVGLNTEAFF
TGCGCCAGCAGGGCGGGGGTGGGATTGAACACTGAAGCTTTCTTT
>TRBV7-2|TRBJ1-4|few|TRBD1
CASSQQGTAEKLFF
TGTGCCAGCAGCCAACAGGGGACGGCTGAAAAACTGTTTTTT
>TRBV19|TRBJ2-1|few|NA
CATGGTAGVGEQFF
TGTGCCACTGGGGGGACAGCGGGAGTTGGTGAGCAGTTCTTC
>TRBV11-2|TRBJ1-4|few|NA
CASRRPGGEKLFF
TGTGCCAGCAGACGACCCGGGGGGGAAAAACTGTTTTTT
>TRBV28|TRBJ1-3|NA|TRBD1
CASSAPGTVYGGNTIYF
TGTGCCAGCAGTGCCCCCGGGACAGTTTACGGTGGAAACACCATATATTTT
>TRBV18|TRBJ1-5|once|TRBD1
CASSRDRGQRISNQPQHF
TGTGCCAGCTCACGTGACAGGGGGCAGAGGATAAGCAATCAGCCCCAGCATTTT
>TRBV5-4|TRBJ2-4|NA|TRBD1
CASSPPGQQNSQYF
TGTGCCAGCAGCCCTCCGGGACAGCAAAACAGTCAGTACTTC
>TRBV27|TRBJ2-6|once|NA
CASSLSVSGANVLTF
TGTGCCAGCAGTTTGTCCGTCTCTGGGGCCAACGTCCTGACTTTC
>TRBV5-4|TRBJ1-1|NA|NA
CASSQQLTSATEAFF
TGCGCCAGCAGCCAACAGCTGACCTCGGCCACTGAAGCTTTCTTT
>TRBV19|TRBJ1-3|NA|NA
CASSISPIGFGGNTIYF
TGTGCCAGTAGTATCTCGCCTATCGGGTTTGGTGGAAACACCATATATTTT
>TRBV6-5|TRBJ1-2|NA|NA
CASSYGGGIVSGYTF
TGTGCCAGCAGTTACGGGGGAGGTATTGTATCCGGCTACACCTTC
>TRBV5-8|TRBJ1-2|NA|TRBD1
CASSLGQGAYGYTF
TGTGCCAGCAGCTTGGGCCAGGGGGCCTATGGCTACACCTTC
>TRBV19|TRBJ2-3|NA|TRBD1
CASKMGDRGTDTQYF
TGTGCCAGTAAAATGGGGGACAGGGGAACAGATACGCAGTATTTT
>TRBV19|TRBJ1-2|once|TRBD1
CATRQAGQNYGYTF
TGTGCCACCCGGCAGGCGGGACAGAACTATGGCTACACCTTC
>TRBV9|TRBJ2-5|NA|NA
CASSVRDSETQYF
TGTGCCAGCAGCGTACGGGACTCAGAGACCCAGTACTTC
>TRBV4-1|TRBJ2-7|once|TRBD1
CASSQEGQVKGEQYF
TGCGCCAGCAGCCAGGAGGGACAGGTCAAGGGGGAGCAGTACTTC
>TRBV28|TRBJ2-1|NA|TRBD1
CASSLGDRSYEQFF
TGTGCCAGCAGTTTAGGGGACAGGTCTTATGAGCAGTTCTTC